Listed here are 13 T cell receptor beta chains from one sample, sequenced in a study of blood T cell repertoires in COVID-19. Generated by immunoSEQ multiplex PCR, the TCRdb table keeps only in-frame clones and is missing some. The table records about 190,000 clones, about 80% of them present only once. Sequenced input: peripheral blood. These receptors were obtained from a man aged 25-40 years with active or convalescent COVID-19.

This clone has just one count. The chain carries TRBV5-1 and TRBJ1-2; 8 nucleotides line up with TRBD1. Germline V gene lookup returns CDR1 SGHRS and CDR2 YFSETQ. V trimming: 5 bases; J trimming: 4 bases; junction bases outside the gene matches: 4. The CDR3 covers 13 residues. CDR3 amino acids: CASRYGQGYGYTF. In nucleotides, the CDR3 is TGCGCCAGCAGATACGGACAGGGCTATGGCTACACCTTC.

The V and J genes are TRBV7-9 and TRBJ1-5; 7 bases match TRBD1. The V and J ends lost 7 bases and 4 bases, in that order; junction bases with no gene match: 7. Germline V gene lookup returns CDR1 SEHNR and CDR2 FQNEAQ (reference sequence). The CDR3 consists of 14 residues. The CDR3 bases are TGTGCCAGCACCCTAGGGGGCGCGAATCAGCCCCAGCATTTT. Amino acids: CASTLGGANQPQHF.

The genes are TRBV5-4 and TRBJ2-3; D might be TRBD2 (5 bases). Per germline, CDR1 SGHNT and CDR2 YYREEE (reference sequence). V lost 4 bases to trimming and J lost 2 bases, with 11 bases between them. The CDR3 is 14 residues long. CDR3 protein: CASSAGLTTDTQYF. CDR3 bases: TGTGCCAGCAGCGCCGGACTGACCACAGATACGCAGTATTTT.

J is TRBJ2-7 and V is TRBV28, with 10 bases matching TRBD2. This CDR3 region has 16 residues. Germline V gives CDR1 MDHEN, CDR2 SYDVKM. Unmatched junction bases numbered 8, after V lost 5 bases and J lost 1 base. The CDR3 DNA reads as TGTGCCAGCAGTCCGTCTGGACTAGCGGTATCCTACGAGCAGTACTTC. It is translated as CASSPSGLAVSYEQYF.

CDR3 nucleotides: TGTGCCAGCAGCCGTCTACTAGCGGGAGTGTACGAGCAGTACTTC. It yields the protein CASSRLLAGVYEQYF. V is TRBV6-5 and J is TRBJ2-7; 11 nucleotides align to TRBD2. V shed 6 bases, J shed 4 bases, and the junction held 8 bases outside the gene matches. The CDR3 consists of 15 residues. Germline CDR1 MNHEY, CDR2 SVGAGI.

This sequence joins TRBV11-2 and TRBJ2-2; D gene unclear. The germline V and J ends were trimmed by 1 base and 0 bases, with 3 bases remaining between them. In germline, CDR1 is SGHAT, CDR2 FQNNGV. The CDR3 has 14 amino acids. CDR3 region: CASSLGANTGELFF. The DNA for the CDR3 is TGTGCCAGCAGCTTAGGAGCGAACACCGGGGAGCTGTTTTTT.

A single count supports this clone. The rearrangement joins TRBV28 to TRBJ2-3; TRBD1 might be the D (6 bases). V lost 7 bases and J 6 bases, leaving 17 bases between the germline ends. The CDR3 is 14 amino acids. Germline CDR1 reads MDHEN; CDR2 reads SYDVKM. The CDR3 region is CASKPDQGKDTQYF. In nucleotides, the CDR3 is TGTGCCAGCAAGCCCGACCAGGGGAAGGATACGCAGTATTTT.

The chain combines TRBV5-8 with TRBJ1-1; 7 nucleotides align to TRBD1. The V gene's germline CDR1 is SGHTS and CDR2 YDEGEE. V lost 1 base to trimming and J lost 4 bases; unmatched junction nucleotides: 4. The CDR3 is 14 amino acids. The CDR3 nucleotides are TGTGCCAGCAGCTTGAGACAGGGTGTCACTGAAGCTTTCTTT. Translated: CASSLRQGVTEAFF.

This clone was counted once. The CDR3 DNA sequence: TGCGCCAGCAGCTTGGCTGGCAGAGAAGCTTTCTTT. Amino acids: CASSLAGREAFF. The chain carries TRBV5-1 and TRBJ1-1; the D is unclear. Trimming took 0 bases from V and 8 from J, leaving 8 bases between them. CDR3 length: 12 amino acids. Germline V gene sequence: CDR1 SGHRS, CDR2 YFSETQ.

V is TRBV30 and J is TRBJ1-1, with 7 nucleotides matching TRBD1. The ends lost 2 bases at V and 3 bases at J; junction bases unmatched: 9. The CDR3 has 15 amino acids. From germline, CDR1 is GTSNPN and CDR2 SVGIG (reference sequence). The CDR3 here is CAWSPRQGQHTEAFF. The CDR3 DNA sequence: TGTGCCTGGAGTCCCCGACAGGGACAGCACACTGAAGCTTTCTTT.

The rearrangement uses TRBV7-9 and TRBJ2-2; D possibly corresponds to TRBD1 (5 bases). From germline, CDR1 is SEHNR and CDR2 FQNEAQ (reference sequence). Trimming cost V 1 base and J 7 bases, with 10 bases left between them. This CDR3 region has 14 residues. CDR3 region: CASSLVRAGGELFF. CDR3 in DNA: TGTGCCAGCAGCTTAGTCAGGGCTGGCGGGGAGCTGTTTTTT.

This clone was observed a handful of times. The CDR3 loop is CSVEDQARGPGGGYTF. CDR3 DNA: TGCAGCGTTGAAGATCAGGCTCGGGGGCCGGGGGGCGGCTACACCTTC. The rearrangement joins TRBV29-1 to TRBJ1-2, with D perhaps matching TRBD1 (6 bases). The germline V gene has CDR1 SQVTM and CDR2 ANQGSEA. The V end lost 0 bases, the J end lost 8 bases, and 22 bases lay between the germline ends. There are 16 residues in the CDR3.

The chain joins TRBV6-4 to TRBJ1-3; D perhaps matches TRBD1 (5 bases). V dropped 7 bases and J dropped 8 bases, with 15 bases sitting between them. Germline CDR1 and CDR2: MRHNA and SNTAGT. CDR3 length: 13 residues. The CDR3 sequence is CASTRTPGDTIYF. The CDR3 nucleotides are TGTGCCAGCACCCGGACACCTGGGGACACCATATATTTT.